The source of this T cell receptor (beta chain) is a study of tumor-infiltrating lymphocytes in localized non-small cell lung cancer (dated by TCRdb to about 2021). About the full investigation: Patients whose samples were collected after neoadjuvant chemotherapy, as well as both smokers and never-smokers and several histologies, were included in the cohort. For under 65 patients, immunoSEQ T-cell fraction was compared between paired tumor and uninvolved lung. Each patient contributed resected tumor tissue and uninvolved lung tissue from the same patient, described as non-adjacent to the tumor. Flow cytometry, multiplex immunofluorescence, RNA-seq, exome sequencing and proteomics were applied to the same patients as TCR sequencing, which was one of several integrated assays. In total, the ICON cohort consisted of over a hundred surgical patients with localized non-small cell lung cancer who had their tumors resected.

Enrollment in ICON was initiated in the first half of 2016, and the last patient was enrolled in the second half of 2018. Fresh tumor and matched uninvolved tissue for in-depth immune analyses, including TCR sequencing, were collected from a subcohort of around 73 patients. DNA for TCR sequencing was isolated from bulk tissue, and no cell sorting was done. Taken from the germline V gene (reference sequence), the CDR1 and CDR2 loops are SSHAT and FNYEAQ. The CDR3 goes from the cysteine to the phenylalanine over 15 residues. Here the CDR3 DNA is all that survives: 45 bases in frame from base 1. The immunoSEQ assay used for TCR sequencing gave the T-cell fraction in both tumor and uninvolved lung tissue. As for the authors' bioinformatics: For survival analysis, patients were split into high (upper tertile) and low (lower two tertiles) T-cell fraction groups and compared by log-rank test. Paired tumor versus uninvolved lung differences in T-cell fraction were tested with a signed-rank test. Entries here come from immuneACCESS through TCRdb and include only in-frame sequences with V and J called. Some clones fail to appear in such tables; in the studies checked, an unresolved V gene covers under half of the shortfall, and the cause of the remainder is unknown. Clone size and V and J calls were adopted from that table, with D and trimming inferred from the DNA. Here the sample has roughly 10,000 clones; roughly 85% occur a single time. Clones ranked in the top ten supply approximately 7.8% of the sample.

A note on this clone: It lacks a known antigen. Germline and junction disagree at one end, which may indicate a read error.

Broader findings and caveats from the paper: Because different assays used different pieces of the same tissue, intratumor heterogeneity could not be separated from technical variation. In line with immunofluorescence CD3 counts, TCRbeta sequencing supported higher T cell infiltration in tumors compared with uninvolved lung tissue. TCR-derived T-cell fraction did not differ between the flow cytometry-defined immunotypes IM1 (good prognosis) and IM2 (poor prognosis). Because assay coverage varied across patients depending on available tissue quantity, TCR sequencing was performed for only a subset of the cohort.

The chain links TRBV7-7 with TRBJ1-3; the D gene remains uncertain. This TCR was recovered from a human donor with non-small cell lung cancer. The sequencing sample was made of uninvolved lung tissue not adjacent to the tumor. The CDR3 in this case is CASSPTSGPGNTIYF. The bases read TGTGCTAGCAGCCCCACGTCAGGCCCTGGAAACACCATATATTTT.